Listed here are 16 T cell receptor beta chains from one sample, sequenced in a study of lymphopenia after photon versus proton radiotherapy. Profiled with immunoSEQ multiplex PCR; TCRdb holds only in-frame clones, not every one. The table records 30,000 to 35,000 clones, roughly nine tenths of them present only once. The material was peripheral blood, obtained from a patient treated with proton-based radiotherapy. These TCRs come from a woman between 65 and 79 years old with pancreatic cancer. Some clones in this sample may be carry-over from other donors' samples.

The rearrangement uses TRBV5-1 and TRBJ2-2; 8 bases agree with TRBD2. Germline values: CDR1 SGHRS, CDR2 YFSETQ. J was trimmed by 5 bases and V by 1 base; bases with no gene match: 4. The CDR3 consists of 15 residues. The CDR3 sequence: CASSLSSGMTGELFF. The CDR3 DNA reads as TGCGCCAGCAGCTTGAGTAGCGGGATGACCGGGGAGCTGTTTTTT. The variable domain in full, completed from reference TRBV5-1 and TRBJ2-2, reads KAGVTQTPRYLIKTRGQQVTLSCSPISGHRSVSWYQQTPGQGLQFLFEYFSETQRNKGNFPGRFSGRQFSNSRSEMNVSTLELGDSALYLCASSLSSGMTGELFFGEGSRLTVL.

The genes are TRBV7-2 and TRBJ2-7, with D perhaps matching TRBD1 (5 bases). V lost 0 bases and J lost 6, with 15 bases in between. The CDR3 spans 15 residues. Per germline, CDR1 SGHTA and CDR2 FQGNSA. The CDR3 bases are TGTGCCAGCAGCTTAGCACAGGCCGCCCGGGTCGAGCAGTACTTC. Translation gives CASSLAQAARVEQYF.

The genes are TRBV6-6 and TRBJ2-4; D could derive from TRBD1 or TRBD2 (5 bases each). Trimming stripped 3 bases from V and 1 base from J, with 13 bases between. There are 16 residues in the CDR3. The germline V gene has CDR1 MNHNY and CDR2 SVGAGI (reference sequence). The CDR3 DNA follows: TGTGCCAGCAGTTATGATGAGGGGTTGGCCAAAAACATTCAGTACTTC. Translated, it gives CASSYDEGLAKNIQYF.

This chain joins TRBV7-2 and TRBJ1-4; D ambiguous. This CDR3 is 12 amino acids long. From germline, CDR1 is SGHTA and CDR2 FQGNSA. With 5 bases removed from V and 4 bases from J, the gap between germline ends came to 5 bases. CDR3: CASSLYNEKLFF. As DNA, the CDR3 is TGTGCCAGCAGCCTCTATAATGAAAAACTGTTTTTT.

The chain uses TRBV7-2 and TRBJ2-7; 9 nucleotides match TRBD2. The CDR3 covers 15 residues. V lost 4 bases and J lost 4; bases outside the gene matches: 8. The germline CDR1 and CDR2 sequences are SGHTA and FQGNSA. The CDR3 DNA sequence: TGTGCCAGCAGCTCAACCGGGACTAGCCTTTACGAGCAGTACTTC. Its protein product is CASSSTGTSLYEQYF.

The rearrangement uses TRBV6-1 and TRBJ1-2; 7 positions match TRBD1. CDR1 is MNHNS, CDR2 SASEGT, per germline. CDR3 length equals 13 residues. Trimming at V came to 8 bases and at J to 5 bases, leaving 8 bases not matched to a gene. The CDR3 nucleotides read TGTGCCAGCGGTAGACAGGGCCAATATGGCTACACCTTC. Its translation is CASGRQGQYGYTF.

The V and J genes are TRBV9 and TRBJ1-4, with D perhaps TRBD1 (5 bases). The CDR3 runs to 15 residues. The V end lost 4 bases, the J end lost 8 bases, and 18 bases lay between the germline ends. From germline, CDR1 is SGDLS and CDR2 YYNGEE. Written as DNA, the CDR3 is TGTGCCAGCAGCCCCCGGGGCAGGGAGGAGGAAAAACTGTTTTTT. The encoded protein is CASSPRGREEEKLFF.

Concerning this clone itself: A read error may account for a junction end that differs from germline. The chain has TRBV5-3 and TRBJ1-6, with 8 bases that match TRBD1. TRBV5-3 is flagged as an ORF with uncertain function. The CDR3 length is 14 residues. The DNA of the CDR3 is TGTGCCAGCAGCTTGGGACAGGAAAATTCACCCCTCCACTTT. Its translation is CASSLGQENSPLHF.

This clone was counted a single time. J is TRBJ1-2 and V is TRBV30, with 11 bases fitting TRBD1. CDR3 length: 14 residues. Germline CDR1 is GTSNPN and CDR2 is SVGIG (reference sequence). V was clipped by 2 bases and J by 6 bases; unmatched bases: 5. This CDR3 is CAWSRTGGADGYTF. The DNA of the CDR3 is TGTGCCTGGAGTCGGACAGGGGGCGCGGATGGCTACACCTTC.

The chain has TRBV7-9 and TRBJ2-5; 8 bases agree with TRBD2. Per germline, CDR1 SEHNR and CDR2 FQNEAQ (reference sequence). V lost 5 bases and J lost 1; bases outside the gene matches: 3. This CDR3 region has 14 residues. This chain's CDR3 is CASSPGGGQETQYF. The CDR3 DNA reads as TGTGCCAGCAGCCCGGGGGGGGGCCAAGAGACCCAGTACTTC.

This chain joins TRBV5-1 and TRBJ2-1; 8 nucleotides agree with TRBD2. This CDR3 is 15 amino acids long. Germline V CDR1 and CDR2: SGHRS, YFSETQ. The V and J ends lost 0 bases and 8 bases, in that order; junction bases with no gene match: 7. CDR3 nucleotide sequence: TGCGCCAGCAGCTTGGACGGGAGGGCCGGGGATGAGCAGTTCTTC. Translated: CASSLDGRAGDEQFF. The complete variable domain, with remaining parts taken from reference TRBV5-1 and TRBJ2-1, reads KAGVTQTPRYLIKTRGQQVTLSCSPISGHRSVSWYQQTPGQGLQFLFEYFSETQRNKGNFPGRFSGRQFSNSRSEMNVSTLELGDSALYLCASSLDGRAGDEQFFGPGTRLTVL.

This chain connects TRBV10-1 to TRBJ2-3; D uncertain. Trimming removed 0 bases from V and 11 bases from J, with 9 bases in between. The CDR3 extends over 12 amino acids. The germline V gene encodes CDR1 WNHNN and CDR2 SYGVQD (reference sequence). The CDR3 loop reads CASSESTQRQYF. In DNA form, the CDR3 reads TGCGCCAGCAGTGAGTCGACCCAGAGGCAGTATTTT.

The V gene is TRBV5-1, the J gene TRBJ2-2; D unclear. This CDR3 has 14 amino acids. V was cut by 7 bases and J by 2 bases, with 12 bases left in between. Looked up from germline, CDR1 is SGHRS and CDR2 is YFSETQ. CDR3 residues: CASGKVVNTGELFF. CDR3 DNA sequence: TGCGCCAGCGGCAAGGTAGTAAACACCGGGGAGCTGTTTTTT.

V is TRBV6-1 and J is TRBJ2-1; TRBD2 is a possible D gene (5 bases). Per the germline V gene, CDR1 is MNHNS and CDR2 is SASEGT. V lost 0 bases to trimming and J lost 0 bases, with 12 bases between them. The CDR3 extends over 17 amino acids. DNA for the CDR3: TGTGCCAGCAGTGAAGCGCTTCGGACTCTCTCCTACAATGAGCAGTTCTTC. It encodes CASSEALRTLSYNEQFF.

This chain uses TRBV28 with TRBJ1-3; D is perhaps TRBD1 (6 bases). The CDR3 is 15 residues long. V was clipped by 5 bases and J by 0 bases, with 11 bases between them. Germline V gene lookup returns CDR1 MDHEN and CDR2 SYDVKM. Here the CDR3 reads CASSPGQTSGNTIYF. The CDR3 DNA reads TGTGCCAGCAGTCCGGGACAAACCTCTGGAAACACCATATATTTT.

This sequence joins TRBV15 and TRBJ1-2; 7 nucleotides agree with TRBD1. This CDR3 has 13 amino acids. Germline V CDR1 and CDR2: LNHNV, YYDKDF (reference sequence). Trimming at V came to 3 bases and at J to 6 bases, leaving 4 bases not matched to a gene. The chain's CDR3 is CATSSEGTDGYTF. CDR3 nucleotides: TGTGCCACCAGCAGCGAAGGGACAGATGGCTACACCTTC.